The text below deals with one T cell receptor beta chain. The sample comes from a study of radiotherapy plus CTLA-4 blockade in lung cancer. Here immunoSEQ multiplex PCR was the method, and the copy in TCRdb shows in-frame clones only, minus some. The table records around 78,000 clones, 78% of them present only once. CDR1 and CDR2 from the germline V gene are SGHAT and FQNNGV. This CDR3 region has 15 residues. After removal of 1 base from V and 7 bases from J, the junction contained 7 bases not matched to a gene. Sequencing used peripheral blood, obtained from a patient treated with radiotherapy plus ipilimumab. The TCR originated in a human donor with non-small cell lung cancer who had a partial response to radiotherapy plus ipilimumab. Some clones in this sample may be carry-over from other donors' samples. The chain links TRBV11-2 to TRBJ2-1; 7 nucleotides agree with TRBD1. CDR3 protein: CASSLGRGPKNEQFF. The CDR3, as DNA: TGTGCCAGCAGCTTAGGTAGGGGGCCTAAGAATGAGCAGTTCTTC.